Each of the 28 T cell receptor beta chains below was sequenced from the same sample in a study of cytomegalovirus exposure and HLA in healthy donors. PCR amplification relied on 60 Vbeta primers (plus 13 Jbeta primers). Produced via immunoSEQ multiplex PCR; TCRdb's table is partial and in-frame only. The sample lists 150,000 to 200,000 clones; more than 75% were seen once. The sample comprised PBMCs. The receptors come from a girl less than two years old in good health and CMV-seronegative.

The J gene is TRBJ1-5, the V gene TRBV30; tentative D call: TRBD1 (6 bases). This CDR3 contains 15 residues. Germline V gives CDR1 GTSNPN, CDR2 SVGIG (reference sequence). Trimming removed 3 bases from V and 3 bases from J, with 15 bases in between. CDR3 residues: CAWSTGTTLNQPQHF. The CDR3 DNA is TGTGCCTGGAGCACAGGGACAACCCTCAATCAGCCCCAGCATTTT.

The rearrangement uses TRBV11-3 and TRBJ1-3; 7 nucleotides match TRBD1. Germline V gives CDR1 SGHNT, CDR2 YENEEA. V lost 5 bases to trimming and J lost 0 bases; unmatched junction nucleotides: 4. The CDR3 runs to 15 residues. CDR3: CASSAGGTSGNTIYF. The CDR3 nucleotides are TGTGCCAGCAGCGCAGGGGGTACCTCTGGAAACACCATATATTTT.

The chain joins TRBV6-5 to TRBJ2-2, with a possible D match to TRBD1 (6 bases). The length of the CDR3 is 16 residues. Between the trimmed V and J ends, which lost 0 bases and 3 bases, there was a span of 11 bases. CDR1 and CDR2 from the germline V gene are MNHEY and SVGAGI. The CDR3 loop reads CASSYSYRAHTGELFF. The CDR3 bases are TGTGCCAGCAGTTACTCGTACAGGGCCCACACCGGGGAGCTGTTTTTT.

The V gene is TRBV13, the J gene TRBJ2-3, with D possibly matching TRBD2 (6 bases). V shed 7 bases and J shed 8 bases, with 22 bases lying between them. The germline V gene has CDR1 PRHDT and CDR2 FYEKMQ (reference sequence). The CDR3 contains 15 residues. In nucleotides, the CDR3 is TGTGCCAGCAACCTCCGGGACTTGGGGGACGGTACGCAGTATTTT. Translated: CASNLRDLGDGTQYF. The whole variable domain, filled in from reference TRBV13 and TRBJ2-3, reads AAGVIQSPRHLIKEKRETATLKCYPIPRHDTVYWYQQGPGQDPQFLISFYEKMQSDKGSIPDRFSAQQFSDYHSELNMSSLELGDSALYFCASNLRDLGDGTQYFGPGTRLTVL.

The V call is TRBV5-1, the J call TRBJ1-1; TRBD1 is a possible D gene (6 bases). With 0 bases removed from V and 1 base from J, the gap between germline ends came to 10 bases. This CDR3 has 15 amino acids. Germline assignment: CDR1 SGHRS and CDR2 YFSETQ. CDR3 region: CASSLVHRENTEAFF. CDR3 bases: TGCGCCAGCAGCTTGGTTCACAGGGAGAACACTGAAGCTTTCTTT.

This clone occurred a few times. The J gene is TRBJ2-3, the V gene TRBV30; D ambiguous. Per the germline V gene, CDR1 is GTSNPN and CDR2 is SVGIG (reference sequence). This CDR3 is 15 amino acids long. With 6 bases removed from V and 0 bases from J, the gap between germline ends came to 16 bases. In DNA, the CDR3 is TGTGCCTGCTACGCTTCATTGACTAGCACAGATACGCAGTATTTT. Its translation: CACYASLTSTDTQYF.

This rearrangement joins TRBV7-3 to TRBJ2-2; D is unresolved. V lost 1 base to trimming and J lost 6 bases, with 6 bases between them. CDR1 and CDR2 from the germline V gene are SGHTA and FQGTGA. CDR3 length: 13 amino acids. CDR3 sequence reads: CASSLMGSGELFF. CDR3 DNA sequence: TGTGCCAGCAGCTTAATGGGCTCCGGGGAGCTGTTTTTT.

V gene TRBV6-5 combines with J gene TRBJ2-7; 9 bases agree with TRBD1. The V gene's germline CDR1 is MNHEY and CDR2 SVGAGI. The V segment lost 5 bases and the J segment 4 bases; nucleotides outside the gene matches: 9. This CDR3 spans 15 amino acids. The DNA for the CDR3 is TGTGCCAGCAGTCCCACAGGGGGCGCCCAGTACGAGCAGTACTTC. Its protein is CASSPTGGAQYEQYF.

The rearrangement joins TRBV4-1 to TRBJ2-3; possibly TRBD1 for D (6 bases). Trimming took 3 bases from V and 2 from J, leaving 9 bases between them. This CDR3 comprises 14 residues. The germline CDR1 and CDR2 sequences are MGHRA and YSYEKL. This CDR3 is CASSQRQVTDTQYF. As DNA, the CDR3 is TGCGCCAGCAGCCAGAGACAGGTCACAGATACGCAGTATTTT.

This chain uses TRBV18 with TRBJ1-1; TRBD1 is a possible D gene (5 bases). V gave up 1 base and J gave up 4 bases, with 10 bases separating them. Germline lookup yields CDR1 KGHSH and CDR2 LQKENI. This CDR3 has 14 amino acids. CDR3 sequence: CASSPRDLVTEAFF. CDR3 coding DNA: TGTGCCAGCTCACCACGGGACTTAGTCACTGAAGCTTTCTTT.

This clone is a singleton in its sample. V gene TRBV28 combines with J gene TRBJ2-1, with 7 nucleotides matching TRBD2. The germline V gene encodes CDR1 MDHEN and CDR2 SYDVKM. J gave up 2 bases and V 6 bases, and 10 bases lay outside the gene matches. The CDR3 length is 16 residues. The DNA of the CDR3 is TGTGCCAGCAGCCTCTCGGGGCGGGGGACCTACAATGAGCAGTTCTTC. Residues: CASSLSGRGTYNEQFF.

The chain couples TRBV6-5 to TRBJ2-1, with D hard to call. V dropped 0 bases and J dropped 0 bases, with 9 bases sitting between them. The germline gives CDR1 MNHEY, CDR2 SVGAGI. This CDR3 comprises 16 residues. In DNA, the CDR3 is TGTGCCAGCAGTTACTCGTTCCCCGGCTCCTACAATGAGCAGTTCTTC. It specifies CASSYSFPGSYNEQFF.

About this clone itself: The same CDR3 also results from other DNA sequences found in this sample. The chain is built from TRBV5-1 and TRBJ2-3; D ambiguous. The germline V gene encodes CDR1 SGHRS and CDR2 YFSETQ. This CDR3 is 12 amino acids long. Trimming cost V 0 bases and J 4 bases, with 3 bases left between them. The CDR3 is CASSLVSDTQYF. The CDR3 region has the DNA TGCGCCAGCAGCTTGGTCTCAGATACGCAGTATTTT.

The chain has TRBV15 and TRBJ2-2, with D perhaps matching TRBD2 (5 bases). V lost 5 bases to trimming and J lost 4 bases, with 14 bases between them. Germline loops: CDR1 LNHNV, CDR2 YYDKDF (reference sequence). This CDR3 region has 15 residues. CDR3 sequence: CATSPRGTATGELFF. CDR3 DNA: TGTGCCACCAGCCCACGGGGTACCGCCACCGGGGAGCTGTTTTTT.

The CDR3 DNA reads as TGTGCCAGCAGCTTCTGGGGCTTACGGCCTGAAGAGACCCAGTACTTC. Translation: CASSFWGLRPEETQYF. The J gene is TRBJ2-5, the V gene TRBV5-5, with D tentatively TRBD1 (5 bases). Germline CDR1 and CDR2: SGHKS and YYEKEE (reference sequence). The CDR3 sequence is 16 residues long. With 2 bases removed from V and 3 bases from J, the gap between germline ends came to 17 bases.

CDR3 loop: CATSRDRLADEQFF. The CDR3 nucleotides are TGTGCCACCAGCAGAGATAGGCTAGCCGATGAGCAGTTCTTC. This chain links TRBV15 with TRBJ2-1, with D possibly being TRBD2 (5 bases). The germline CDR1 and CDR2 sequences are LNHNV and YYDKDF (reference sequence). CDR3 length equals 14 residues. V lost 0 bases and J lost 8, with 11 bases in between.

This clone has a single count. The rearrangement uses TRBV2 and TRBJ1-5; D gene uncertain. The CDR3 has 13 amino acids. Trimming took off 4 bases at V and 2 bases at J, with 6 bases between the two ends. Germline CDR1 and CDR2: SNHLY and FYNNEI. The CDR3 loop reads CASSGRRNQPQHF. CDR3 nucleotide sequence: TGTGCCAGCAGTGGCAGGCGCAATCAGCCCCAGCATTTT.

The rearrangement uses TRBV2 and TRBJ2-7; D might be TRBD1 (6 bases). Germline lookup yields CDR1 SNHLY and CDR2 FYNNEI. The CDR3 is 14 residues long. The V end lost 6 bases, the J end lost 1 base, and 13 bases lay between the germline ends. The CDR3 nucleotides are TGTGCCAGCAGGGACAGACCCTCATCCTACGAGCAGTACTTC. Protein product: CASRDRPSSYEQYF.

The genes are TRBV11-2 and TRBJ1-1, with 9 nucleotides matching TRBD1. This CDR3 is 19 amino acids long. The ends lost 0 bases at V and 2 bases at J; junction bases unmatched: 13. CDR1 and CDR2 from the germline V gene are SGHAT and FQNNGV. CDR3 bases: TGTGCCAGCAGCTTAGATGTCGGAAACCCGGGACAGGGTAACACTGAAGCTTTCTTT. Encoded protein: CASSLDVGNPGQGNTEAFF.

The rearrangement links TRBV5-8 to TRBJ1-2; D remains ambiguous. The CDR3 extends over 14 amino acids. Germline V gene sequence: CDR1 SGHTS, CDR2 YDEGEE. The V and J ends lost 2 bases and 4 bases respectively, with 12 bases between them. CDR3 region: CASSFGPSGYGYTF. The CDR3 DNA follows: TGTGCCAGCAGCTTCGGTCCGTCGGGCTATGGCTACACCTTC. Drawing the rest from reference TRBV5-8 and TRBJ1-2, the complete variable domain is EAGVTQSPTHLIKTRGQQATLRCSPISGHTSVYWYQQALGLGLQFLLWYDEGEERNRGNFPPRFSGRQFPNYSSELNVNALELEDSALYLCASSFGPSGYGYTFGSGTRLTVV.

The V gene is TRBV10-3, the J gene TRBJ1-5; possible D gene TRBD1, 6 bases. V was cut by 3 bases and J by 1 base, with 10 bases left in between. Germline CDR1 reads ENHRY; CDR2 reads SYGVKD. There are 15 residues in the CDR3. The DNA for the CDR3 is TGTGCCATCAGTGATACACAGGGAAGCAATCAGCCCCAGCATTTT. This sequence encodes CAISDTQGSNQPQHF.

The CDR3 sequence: CASRIRSSGANVLTF. In nucleotides, the CDR3 is TGTGCCAGCAGGATCCGGAGCTCTGGGGCCAACGTCCTGACTTTC. The chain recombines TRBV6-5 with TRBJ2-6; no clear D. CDR1 and CDR2 from the germline V gene are MNHEY and SVGAGI. The V end was cut by 6 bases, the J end by 0 bases, with 9 bases between. The CDR3 loop spans 15 amino acids.

The chain couples TRBV4-1 to TRBJ1-6; 9 bases fit TRBD1. Losses at the gene ends were 6 bases for V and 7 bases for J; bases not matched to a gene: 10. CDR1 and CDR2 (germline): MGHRA, YSYEKL. The CDR3 runs to 16 residues. CDR3 coding DNA: TGCGCCAGCAGGCAACAGGGGGCGCTGGGGAATTCACCCCTCCACTTT. Translating it yields CASRQQGALGNSPLHF.

The CDR3 here is CAWSVGGGLTDTQYF. CDR3 bases: TGTGCCTGGAGTGTTGGGGGAGGCCTCACAGATACGCAGTATTTT. The chain uses TRBV30 and TRBJ2-3; D is possibly TRBD2 (6 bases). The germline V gene has CDR1 GTSNPN and CDR2 SVGIG (reference sequence). V lost 0 bases, J lost 2 bases, and 12 bases lay in between. CDR3 length equals 15 residues.

Here the CDR3 DNA reads TGTGCCAGCAGCGTAGGGGTAGCGGGTTTCTACAATGAGCAGTTCTTC. Encoded protein: CASSVGVAGFYNEQFF. The chain recombines TRBV9 with TRBJ2-1; TRBD2 matches 7 bases. Germline V lookup: CDR1 SGDLS, CDR2 YYNGEE. The CDR3 covers 16 residues. After removal of 0 bases from V and 3 bases from J, the junction contained 6 bases not matched to a gene.

The sample holds one count of this clone. The gene calls are TRBV10-3 and TRBJ2-7; TRBD2 matches at 7 bases. CDR1 ENHRY and CDR2 SYGVKD come from the germline V gene. V shed 8 bases and J 3 bases; nucleotides not matched to a gene: 7. This CDR3 comprises 13 residues. The CDR3 here is CAISGLADYEQYF. CDR3 nucleotides: TGTGCCATCTCCGGGCTAGCGGACTACGAGCAGTACTTC.

The V call is TRBV12-2, the J call TRBJ1-2; TRBD1 is the table's D call and was not checked against the DNA. TRBV12-2 has pseudogene status. There are 15 residues in the CDR3. CDR3 in DNA: TGTGCAAGTCGAGATAATGGACAGTTCGGCTATGGCTACACCTTC. Its protein product is CASRDNGQFGYGYTF.

The chain combines TRBV18 with TRBJ1-3, with no clear D. Deletions cut 4 bases from V and 0 bases from J, with 13 bases between. Germline lookup yields CDR1 KGHSH and CDR2 LQKENI. CDR3 length: 16 residues. CDR3 sequence (DNA): TGTGCCAGCTCACTGGCGGGCCCGAGCTCTGGAAACACCATATATTTT. It specifies CASSLAGPSSGNTIYF.